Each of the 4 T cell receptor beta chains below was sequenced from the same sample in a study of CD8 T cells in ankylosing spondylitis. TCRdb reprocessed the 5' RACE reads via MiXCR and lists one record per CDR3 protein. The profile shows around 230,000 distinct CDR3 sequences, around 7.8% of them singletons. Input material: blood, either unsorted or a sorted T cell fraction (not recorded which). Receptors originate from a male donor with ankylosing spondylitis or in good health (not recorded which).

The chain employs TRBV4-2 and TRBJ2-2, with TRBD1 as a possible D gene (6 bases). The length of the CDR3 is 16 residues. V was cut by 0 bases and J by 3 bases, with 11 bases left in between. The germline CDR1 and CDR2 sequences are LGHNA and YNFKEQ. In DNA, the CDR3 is TGTGCCAGCAGCCAAGATCGAGGGGGAGACACCGGGGAGCTGTTTTTT. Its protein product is CASSQDRGGDTGELFF.

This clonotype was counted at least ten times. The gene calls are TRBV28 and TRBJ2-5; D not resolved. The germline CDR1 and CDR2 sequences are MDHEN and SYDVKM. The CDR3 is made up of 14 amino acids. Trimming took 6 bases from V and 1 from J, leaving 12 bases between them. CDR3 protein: CASSQQSLQETQYF. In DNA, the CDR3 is TGTGCCAGCAGCCAACAGAGTCTCCAAGAGACCCAGTACTTC.

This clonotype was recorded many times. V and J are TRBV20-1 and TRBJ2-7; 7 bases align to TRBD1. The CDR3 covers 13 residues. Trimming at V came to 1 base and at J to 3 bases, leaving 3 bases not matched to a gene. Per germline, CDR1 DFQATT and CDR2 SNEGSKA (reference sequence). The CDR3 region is CSARVAGGYEQYF. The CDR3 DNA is TGCAGTGCTAGAGTTGCAGGGGGCTACGAGCAGTACTTC.

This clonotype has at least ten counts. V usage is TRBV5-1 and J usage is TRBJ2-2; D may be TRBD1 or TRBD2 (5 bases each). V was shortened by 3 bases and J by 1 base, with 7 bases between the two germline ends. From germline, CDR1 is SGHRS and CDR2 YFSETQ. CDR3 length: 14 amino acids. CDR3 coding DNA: TGCGCCAGCAGCTGGGACGGGAACACCGGGGAGCTGTTTTTT. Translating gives CASSWDGNTGELFF. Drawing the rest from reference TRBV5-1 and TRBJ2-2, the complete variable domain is KAGVTQTPRYLIKTRGQQVTLSCSPISGHRSVSWYQQTPGQGLQFLFEYFSETQRNKGNFPGRFSGRQFSNSRSEMNVSTLELGDSALYLCASSWDGNTGELFFGEGSRLTVL.